Following are 5 T cell receptor beta chains from one sample sequenced in a study of neoadjuvant anti-PD-1 for oral cavity cancer. TCRdb's copy holds only in-frame clones and misses some; the assay was immunoSEQ multiplex PCR. The table records around 60,000 clones, approximately 80% of them present only once. This sample comprised PBMCs, obtained before nivolumab (anti-PD-1) treatment. These receptor sequences come from a person between 40 and 85 years old with oral cavity squamous cell carcinoma.

This chain joins TRBV28 and TRBJ1-1, with TRBD1 as a possible D gene (5 bases). Germline V lookup: CDR1 MDHEN, CDR2 SYDVKM. The ends were cut back, 1 base at V and 0 bases at J, with 12 bases in the middle. This CDR3 has 16 amino acids. The CDR3 spells CASSLSAGGMNTEAFF. CDR3 DNA: TGTGCCAGCAGTTTATCCGCGGGGGGTATGAACACTGAAGCTTTCTTT.

The chain has TRBV27 and TRBJ2-1, with D unclear. Trimming pared 3 bases from V and 10 bases from J, leaving 10 bases between. Looked up from germline, CDR1 is MNHEY and CDR2 is SMNVEV (reference sequence). The CDR3 spans 12 residues. The CDR3 loop is CASSFGGPEQFF. The CDR3 DNA reads as TGTGCCAGCAGTTTTGGCGGCCCGGAGCAGTTCTTC.

This clone was detected once. V is TRBV5-6 and J is TRBJ1-5; tentative D call: TRBD1 (5 bases). The CDR3 is made up of 15 amino acids. Germline V gene data show CDR1 as SGHDT and CDR2 as YYEEEE. Trimming removed 4 bases at V and 6 bases at J, with 17 bases between. The CDR3 bases are TGTGCCAGCAGCCTGCCCGTGGGGGGGTCTCAGCCCCAGCATTTT. It is translated as CASSLPVGGSQPQHF.

This clone was detected only a few times. The chain has TRBV5-6 and TRBJ1-2; weak D call: TRBD1 (6 bases). V was cut by 2 bases and J by 4 bases, with 12 bases left in between. Germline values: CDR1 SGHDT, CDR2 YYEEEE. The CDR3 totals 14 residues. The CDR3 spells CASSFWGAIYGYTF. CDR3 coding DNA: TGTGCCAGCAGCTTTTGGGGGGCGATCTATGGCTACACCTTC.

This chain uses TRBV11-2 with TRBJ2-3; a possible D gene is TRBD1 (5 bases). V lost 6 bases and J 1 base, leaving 14 bases between the germline ends. The CDR3 consists of 15 residues. The germline CDR1 and CDR2 sequences are SGHAT and FQNNGV. The CDR3 DNA reads TGTGCCAGCAGACCGCAGGGAACCGGCACAGATACGCAGTATTTT. This sequence encodes CASRPQGTGTDTQYF.